Listed below are T cell receptor beta chains from one sample, sequenced in a study of blood T cell repertoires in COVID-19. Clones were sequenced by immunoSEQ multiplex PCR, and TCRdb holds only the in-frame ones, with some missing. The repertoire holds some 200,000 clones, with 70% to 90% as singletons. Material for sequencing was PBMCs or T cells enriched from blood (not recorded which). These TCRs come from a woman between 35 and 50 years old with acute COVID-19. CDR3s include the opening cysteine and the closing phenylalanine or tryptophan. Fields, in order: clone size, J gene, V gene, D gene, CDR3 DNA, CDR3 protein. The D gene is left open where the match is weak. Only some rows state a clone size, as once, few, many or a class for expanded clones.

once | TRBJ2-7 | TRBV27 | TRBD2 | TGTGCCAGCAGTTTCAAAGCTAGCGGATGGACGAACTACGAGCAGTACTTC | CASSFKASGWTNYEQYF
NA | TRBJ2-1 | TRBV11-2 | NA | TGTGCCAGCAGCTTAGAGGGCCATGCTTACGGTGAGCAGTTCTTC | CASSLEGHAYGEQFF
NA | TRBJ1-1 | TRBV4-1 | NA | TGCGCCAGCAGCCAAGTCGACACTGAAGCTTTCTTT | CASSQVDTEAFF
few | TRBJ1-1 | TRBV4-1 | NA | TGCGCCAGCAGCCCGTCCGGGTTGAACACTGAAGCTTTCTTT | CASSPSGLNTEAFF
few | TRBJ1-1 | TRBV12-3/TRBV12-4 | NA | TGTGCCAGCCGGGAGCCGAACACTGAAGCTTTCTTT | CASREPNTEAFF
NA | TRBJ2-7 | TRBV18 | NA | TGTGCCAGCTCACCGATCAGGGATCACTACGAGCAGTACTTC | CASSPIRDHYEQYF
once | TRBJ1-5 | TRBV19 | NA | TGTGCCAGTAGGGCTTCACGGGCCCAGCATTTT | CASRASRAQHF
NA | TRBJ1-1 | TRBV19 | TRBD1 | TGTGCCAGTAGTATATCTCCGGGACAGGGGGTCGAAGCTTTCTTT | CASSISPGQGVEAFF
NA | TRBJ1-5 | TRBV28 | TRBD1 | TGTGCCAGCAGTTACAGGGGTAGCAATCAGCCCCAGCATTTT | CASSYRGSNQPQHF
NA | TRBJ2-5 | TRBV4-2 | NA | TGTGCCAGCAGCCAAGGGGCGGGTCAAGAGACCCAGTACTTC | CASSQGAGQETQYF
NA | TRBJ1-1 | TRBV25-1 | NA | TGTGCCAGCAGTGAATCGGCAGGTCGGGAGAGGACTGAAGCTTTCTTT | CASSESAGRERTEAFF
NA | TRBJ1-5 | TRBV18 | NA | TGTGCCAGCTCAGGAAACGGGAGAAACAATCAGCCCCAGCATTTT | CASSGNGRNNQPQHF
NA | TRBJ2-5 | TRBV4-2 | TRBD2 | TGTGCCAGCAGCAAAGTACTAGGCGGACTAGCGGGGGAAGAGACCCAGTACTTC | CASSKVLGGLAGEETQYF
NA | TRBJ2-2 | TRBV19 | TRBD1 | TGTCGGTGGGACAGGAACACCGGGGAGCTGTTTTTT | CRWDRNTGELFF
NA | TRBJ1-2 | TRBV19 | TRBD1 | TGTGCCAGTAGTAAGGACAGGGCTAACTATGGCTACACCTTC | CASSKDRANYGYTF
many | TRBJ2-7 | TRBV4-2 | TRBD2 | TGTGCCAGCAGCCACTCACTAGCGGGAGGCTACGAGCAGTACTTC | CASSHSLAGGYEQYF
NA | TRBJ2-6 | TRBV11-1 | NA | TGTGCCAGCAGGTCCTCCCGCTCTGGGGCCAACGTCCTGACTTTC | CASRSSRSGANVLTF
NA | TRBJ1-2 | TRBV6-5 | TRBD1 | TGTGCCAGCAGTCTTCTTATGACAGGGGATGGCTACACCTTC | CASSLLMTGDGYTF
once | TRBJ2-1 | TRBV6-5 | TRBD1 | TGTGCCAGCACCTTTGACAGGGGAGGCAATGAGCAGTTCTTC | CASTFDRGGNEQFF
NA | TRBJ2-1 | TRBV5-1 | NA | TGCGCCAGCAGCTTGGAGGCAGGGTGGGATGAGCAGTTCTTC | CASSLEAGWDEQFF
once | TRBJ1-2 | TRBV5-1 | NA | TGCGCCAGCAGCTTGGGGCAGGTCGCCTATGGCTACACCTTC | CASSLGQVAYGYTF
NA | TRBJ1-2 | TRBV6-5 | TRBD1 | TGTGCCAGCAGCCGGGGGACAGGGGGCAATGGCTACACCTTC | CASSRGTGGNGYTF
NA | TRBJ2-2 | TRBV4-3 | TRBD2 | TGCGCCAGCAGCCAAGGCGGGACTAGCGGGAGATCGGGGGAGCTGTTTTTT | CASSQGGTSGRSGELFF
NA | TRBJ2-2 | TRBV5-4 | TRBD2 | TGTGCCAGCAGCTTGGCTTTGGGGGGGGCCGGGGAGCTGTTTTTT | CASSLALGGAGELFF
NA | TRBJ2-5 | TRBV24-1 | NA | TGTGCCACCAGTAGTCTTGTAGGGGAAGAGACCCAGTACTTC | CATSSLVGEETQYF
NA | TRBJ1-2 | TRBV15 | NA | TGTGCCACCAGCAGAGGAGGATCTAACTATGGCTACACCTTC | CATSRGGSNYGYTF
NA | TRBJ1-6 | TRBV5-6 | NA | TGTGCCAGCAGTCCCGGGACTGGGAACTATAATTCACCCCTCCACTTT | CASSPGTGNYNSPLHF
NA | TRBJ2-7 | TRBV7-2 | TRBD2 | TGTGCCAGCAGCCATGGACTAGGCGACGAGCAGTACTTC | CASSHGLGDEQYF
few | TRBJ1-5 | TRBV29-1 | TRBD1 | TGCAGCGTTGGGGACAGGGGAAATCAGCCCCAGCATTTT | CSVGDRGNQPQHF
NA | TRBJ2-1 | TRBV28 | TRBD2 | TGTGCCAGCAGTCTAGCGGGGGCATACAATGAGCAGTTCTTC | CASSLAGAYNEQFF
NA | TRBJ2-1 | TRBV28 | TRBD1 | TGTGCCAGCAGAGAACCGGGACAGGGCAGGAATGAGCAGTTCTTC | CASREPGQGRNEQFF
NA | TRBJ1-1 | TRBV7-9 | NA | TGTGCCAGCAGAATGGGCGGGGGGAACACTGAAGCTTTCTTT | CASRMGGGNTEAFF
NA | TRBJ2-6 | TRBV4-2 | NA | TGTGCCAGCAGCCTCGAGGGGGGGTCCTCTGGGGCCAACGTCCTGACTTTC | CASSLEGGSSGANVLTF
NA | TRBJ1-1 | TRBV2 | TRBD1 | TGTGCCAGCAGCCCTCTACAGGGGTTTTACATGAACACTGAAGCTTTCTTT | CASSPLQGFYMNTEAFF
NA | TRBJ1-1 | TRBV3-1/TRBV3-2 | NA | TGTGCCAGCAAGGGGAAGGGTGAAGCTTTCTTT | CASKGKGEAFF
NA | TRBJ2-7 | TRBV6-2/TRBV6-3 | TRBD2 | TGTGCCAGCAGTCCCGCCTCACTAGCGGGAGTTTGGTACTTC | CASSPASLAGVWYF
NA | TRBJ2-3 | TRBV7-2 | TRBD2 | TGTGCCAGCAGCTCCGGACTAGCGGGAGACGGAGATACGCAGTATTTT | CASSSGLAGDGDTQYF
NA | TRBJ2-1 | TRBV30 | TRBD1 | TGTGCCTCCCGGACAGGAAGGTTAAATGAGCAGTTCTTC | CASRTGRLNEQFF
NA | TRBJ1-3 | TRBV7-3 | NA | TGTGCCAGCAGGACCCCAACCTGCCGGGACAAGTACAGAGGAAACACCATATATTTT | CASRTPTCRDKYRGNTIYF
NA | TRBJ2-3 | TRBV14 | NA | TGTGCCAGCAGCCAAGATCTGGCAGTCACAGATACGCAGTATTTT | CASSQDLAVTDTQYF